The clone carrying this T cell receptor (beta chain) is classed as medium-sized. Its antigen is unknown. CDR1 and CDR2 (germline): MNHNS, SASEGT. Trimming pared 7 bases from V and 6 bases from J, leaving 16 bases between. This CDR3 region has 13 residues. This specimen belongs to a study of immune evolution from preneoplasia to lung adenocarcinoma. Study conclusions and caveats: Top clone frequencies peaked in normal lung, apparently declining through invasive adenocarcinoma. Later-stage lesions appeared to have more T cells, more diversity, less clonality. Compared with EGFR-mutant or double wild-type lesions, KRAS-mutant nodules were more clonal.

The method was immunoSEQ multiplex PCR; TCRdb's version includes in-frame clones alone and lacks a portion of them. The sample shows 25,000 or so clones, approximately 74% of them seen only once. The sequence was obtained from a person aged 55 to 70 with invasive lung adenocarcinoma. Some clones in this sample may be carry-over from other donors' samples. Material: FFPE invasive lung adenocarcinoma tissue. This rearrangement joins TRBV6-1 to TRBJ2-7, with D perhaps matching TRBD1 or TRBD2 (5 bases each). DNA for the CDR3: TGTGCCAGCACGGAGAGGGGAGTCTCCGAGCAGTACTTC. It codes for CASTERGVSEQYF.